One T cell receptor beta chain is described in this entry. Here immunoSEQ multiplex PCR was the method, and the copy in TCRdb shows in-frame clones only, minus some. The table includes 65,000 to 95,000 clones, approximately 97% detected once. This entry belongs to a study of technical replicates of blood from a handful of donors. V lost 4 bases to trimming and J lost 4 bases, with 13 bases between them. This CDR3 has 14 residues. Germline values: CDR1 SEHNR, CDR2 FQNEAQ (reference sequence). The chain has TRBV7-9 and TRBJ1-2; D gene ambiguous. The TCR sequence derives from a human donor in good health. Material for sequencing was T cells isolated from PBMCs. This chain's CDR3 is CASSSRTASYGYTF. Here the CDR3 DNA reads TGTGCCAGCAGCTCAAGGACTGCGAGCTATGGCTACACCTTC.